The 10 T cell receptor beta chains given below trace back to one sample, sequenced in a study of PD-L1 blockade in urothelial cancer. The method was immunoSEQ multiplex PCR; TCRdb's version includes in-frame clones alone and lacks a portion of them. The table includes 35,000 to 45,000 clones, around 90% detected once. The input for sequencing was PBMCs, taken around atezolizumab (anti-PD-L1) treatment. The receptors derive from a man in his 70s with urothelial cancer.

The chain has TRBV25-1 and TRBJ1-1, with D possibly being TRBD1 (5 bases). The germline V gene has CDR1 MGHDK and CDR2 SYGVNS. The CDR3 loop spans 17 amino acids. Deletions cut 8 bases from V and 1 base from J, with 23 bases between. CDR3: CASPRGGGRGSNTEAFF. CDR3 nucleotide sequence: TGTGCCAGCCCCCGTGGGGGGGGTCGAGGCTCGAACACTGAAGCTTTCTTT.

The chain employs TRBV28 and TRBJ2-1, with D perhaps TRBD1 (6 bases). Between the trimmed V and J ends, which lost 6 bases and 7 bases, there was a span of 13 bases. This CDR3 spans 13 amino acids. CDR1 MDHEN and CDR2 SYDVKM come from the germline V gene. CDR3 sequence: CASSELGGNEQFF. CDR3 bases: TGTGCCAGCAGCGAACTAGGGGGTAATGAGCAGTTCTTC. The full variable domain, in which reference TRBV28 and TRBJ2-1 provide the parts outside the CDR3, is DVKVTQSSRYLVKRTGEKVFLECVQDMDHENMFWYRQDPGLGLRLIYFSYDVKMKEKGDIPEGYSVSREKKERFSLILESASTNQTSMYLCASSELGGNEQFFGPGTRLTVL.

To note about this clone: Other DNA sequences in this sample translate to the same CDR3. The chain recombines TRBV11-2 with TRBJ1-1, with D possibly being TRBD1 (6 bases). The CDR3 is made up of 13 amino acids. The V gene's germline CDR1 is SGHAT and CDR2 FQNNGV. V was trimmed by 5 bases and J by 1 base, leaving 8 bases between them. The chain's CDR3 is CASSQQGNTEAFF. CDR3 nucleotide sequence: TGTGCCAGCAGCCAACAGGGGAACACTGAAGCTTTCTTT.

The gene calls are TRBV18 and TRBJ1-6; D perhaps matches TRBD1 (5 bases). Deletions cut 6 bases from V and 7 bases from J, with 13 bases between. The CDR3 runs 14 residues. Per the germline V gene, CDR1 is KGHSH and CDR2 is LQKENI. CDR3 nucleotides: TGTGCCAGCTCTCCATCGACAGCGAATTCACCCCTCCACTTT. Its protein is CASSPSTANSPLHF.

This clone was seen only a few times. This rearrangement joins TRBV20-1 to TRBJ2-3; D gene uncertain. Looked up from germline, CDR1 is DFQATT and CDR2 is SNEGSKA (reference sequence). This CDR3 is built from 11 residues. Trimming removed 4 bases from V and 6 bases from J, with 8 bases in between. CDR3 residues: CSATLEDTQYF. In DNA form, the CDR3 reads TGCAGTGCTACCCTCGAGGATACGCAGTATTTT.

The chain employs TRBV7-3 and TRBJ2-2, with D possibly matching TRBD1 (6 bases). The CDR3 runs to 14 residues. CDR1 is SGHTA and CDR2 is FQGTGA in the germline V gene. The V end lost 2 bases, the J end lost 5 bases, and 9 bases lay between the germline ends. This CDR3 is CASSLGGQTGELFF. In DNA form, the CDR3 reads TGTGCCAGCAGCTTAGGAGGACAGACCGGGGAGCTGTTTTTT.

This clone was observed a few times. The chain's CDR3 is CASSPTWTEAFF. The CDR3 DNA reads as TGTGCCAGCAGCCCCACATGGACTGAAGCTTTCTTT. V gene TRBV7-2 combines with J gene TRBJ1-1; no reliable D call. The CDR3 length is 12 residues. Germline V gives CDR1 SGHTA, CDR2 FQGNSA. Trimming removed 5 bases from V and 5 bases from J, with 9 bases in between.

This rearrangement joins TRBV28 to TRBJ2-1; 7 nucleotides align to TRBD2. Trimming removed 6 bases from V and 2 bases from J; junction bases left unmatched: 10. The CDR3 sequence is 16 residues long. Germline values: CDR1 MDHEN, CDR2 SYDVKM. Here the CDR3 DNA reads TGTGCCAGCAGCCGGGGGGTTAGCAGGGCCTACAATGAGCAGTTCTTC. It specifies CASSRGVSRAYNEQFF.

The chain is built from TRBV6-1 and TRBJ1-5, with D possibly matching TRBD1 (5 bases). Trimming left V 7 bases short and J 3 bases short, with 10 bases between. Germline V gene lookup returns CDR1 MNHNS and CDR2 SASEGT. The CDR3 length is 13 residues. This CDR3 reads CASIKGDNQPQHF. CDR3 coding DNA: TGTGCCAGCATAAAAGGGGACAATCAGCCCCAGCATTTT.

The V gene is TRBV4-1, the J gene TRBJ2-1, with TRBD1 matching 7 bases. This CDR3 contains 15 residues. Germline V CDR1 and CDR2: MGHRA, YSYEKL. J was trimmed by 2 bases and V by 2 bases; bases with no gene match: 3. The CDR3 sequence: CASSQPGTAYNEQFF. DNA for the CDR3: TGCGCCAGCAGCCAACCGGGGACAGCCTACAATGAGCAGTTCTTC.